The clone carrying this T cell receptor beta chain appeared once. What it binds is unknown. Amplification of TCR alpha and beta CDR3 regions from RNA used iRepertoire nested multiplex PCR. TCRdb analysed the multiplex PCR reads with MiXCR anew, one entry per CDR3 protein. The table lists 150,000 or so distinct CDR3 sequences, around 42% of them singletons, with 20% to 25% in the top ten. These data originate in a study of glioma-infiltrating T cells. Regarding the study as a whole: Very few CDR3 sequences were shared between tissue and blood. Above-expected tissue-blood divergence occurred in all gliomas, most in low-grade ones.

Trimming pared 5 bases from V and 1 base from J, leaving 14 bases between. From germline, CDR1 is MNHEY and CDR2 SVGEGT. CDR3 length: 15 amino acids. The TCR sequence derives from a human donor with low-grade glioma or glioblastoma, undergoing nonglioma brain surgery, or in good health (not recorded which). Specimen: glioma tissue, nonneoplastic brain tissue, or PBMCs (not recorded which). The chain is built from TRBV6-2 or TRBV6-3 and TRBJ1-1; D gene unclear. The CDR3 reads CASSDEGTANTEAFF. The CDR3 DNA reads TGTGCCAGCAGTGACGAGGGCACTGCGAACACTGAAGCTTTCTTT.